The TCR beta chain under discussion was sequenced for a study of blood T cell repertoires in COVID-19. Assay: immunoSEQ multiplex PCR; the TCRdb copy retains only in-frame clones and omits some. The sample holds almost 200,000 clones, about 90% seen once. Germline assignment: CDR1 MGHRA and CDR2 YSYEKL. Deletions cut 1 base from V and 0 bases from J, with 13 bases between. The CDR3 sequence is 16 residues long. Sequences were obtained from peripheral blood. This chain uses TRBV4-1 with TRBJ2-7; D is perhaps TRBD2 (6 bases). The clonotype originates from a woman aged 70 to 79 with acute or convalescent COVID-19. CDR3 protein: CASSQGLARSSYEQYF. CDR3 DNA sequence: TGCGCCAGCAGCCAAGGGCTAGCGCGGAGCTCCTACGAGCAGTACTTC.